Below, one TCR beta chain is given with its context. Antigen specificity is unknown. TCRdb keeps only in-frame clones here, not all; method: immunoSEQ multiplex PCR. The repertoire includes some 43,000 clones, around nine tenths of them detected once, and about a third sits in the top ten. This specimen comes from a study of OX40 agonist ivuxolimab in advanced cancers. Study information: Every 2 weeks, ivuxolimab was infused into the patients intravenously at between 0.01 and 10 mg/kg. A diagnosis of hepatocellular carcinoma, melanoma, renal cell or head and neck cancer was present in dose-escalation patients. Broader study findings: The expanded peripheral T cells' antigen specificity was not determined. CD4+ and CD8+ blood T cells expanded clonally by week 6 at 0.1 to 3.0 mg/kg.

Germline CDR1 reads MNHNS; CDR2 reads SASEGT. Trimming took off 6 bases at V and 0 bases at J, with 5 bases between the two ends. This CDR3 contains 13 residues. This clonotype was sampled from an adult with an advanced solid tumor such as melanoma, head and neck, liver or kidney cancer. The rearrangement uses TRBV6-1 and TRBJ1-4, with no clear D. The sample was CD4+ or CD8+ T cells sorted from blood, taken in a trial of the OX40 agonist ivuxolimab. CDR3 residues: CASRTATNEKLFF. CDR3 bases: TGTGCCAGCAGAACAGCAACTAATGAAAAACTGTTTTTT.